A single sample gave rise to the 24 T cell receptor beta chains below, sequenced in a study of HIV-infected children after antiretroviral therapy interruption. Treatment reported: PENTA 11 planned treatment interruption arm or continuous ART arm. The TCR library was built from RNA with a 3' RACE protocol and unique molecular identifiers. TCRdb re-analysed the 3' RACE reads in MiXCR, keeping a single row per CDR3 protein. The data contain about 89,000 distinct CDR3 sequences, about 7% of them singletons. The sequenced sample was CD45RA+ CD4+ T cells from PBMCs, pooled from several time points, obtained from a donor given antiretroviral therapy, either interrupted or continuous. The subset was: naive CD4+ CD45RA+ CD45RO- T cells. The receptors derive from a pool of human donors with HIV.

This clonotype was observed at least ten times. This chain joins TRBV3-1 and TRBJ2-5; TRBD2 agrees at 8 bases. V lost 3 bases and J lost 5; bases outside the gene matches: 8. There are 15 residues in the CDR3. The germline CDR1 and CDR2 sequences are LGHDT and YNNKEL (reference sequence). The CDR3 spells CASSQGTSGRETQYF. The CDR3 DNA reads as TGTGCCAGCAGCCAGGGAACTAGCGGACGTGAGACCCAGTACTTC.

This clonotype came up many times. This sequence joins TRBV19 and TRBJ2-7; 8 bases align to TRBD1. V lost 3 bases to trimming and J lost 6 bases; unmatched junction nucleotides: 10. Per the germline V gene, CDR1 is LNHDA and CDR2 is SQIVND (reference sequence). The CDR3 extends over 15 amino acids. The CDR3 sequence is CASSITGQGVGEQYF. CDR3 nucleotides: TGTGCCAGTAGTATTACCGGACAGGGAGTCGGCGAGCAGTACTTC.

This clonotype was observed at least ten times. The rearrangement uses TRBV11-2 and TRBJ2-1; 11 bases match TRBD2. This CDR3 contains 16 residues. Per germline, CDR1 SGHAT and CDR2 FQNNGV. The V and J ends lost 0 bases and 4 bases, in that order; junction bases with no gene match: 2. Here the CDR3 DNA reads TGTGCCAGCAGCTTAGAAACTAGCGGGGGTTACAATGAGCAGTTCTTC. The encoded protein is CASSLETSGGYNEQFF.

This clonotype occurred many times. The chain has TRBV10-1 and TRBJ2-7, with D hard to call. V shed 5 bases and J shed 3 bases, with 11 bases lying between them. Germline V gene data show CDR1 as WNHNN and CDR2 as SYGVQD (reference sequence). This CDR3 comprises 13 residues. CDR3 sequence reads: CASSLTNNYEQYF. Here the CDR3 DNA reads TGCGCCAGCAGTCTGACAAACAACTACGAGCAGTACTTC.

This clonotype has a count of ten or more. The chain combines TRBV29-1 with TRBJ2-2; D uncertain. V was cut by 4 bases and J by 2 bases, with 8 bases left in between. The CDR3 consists of 13 residues. Germline loops: CDR1 SQVTM, CDR2 ANQGSEA. This CDR3 reads CSVVDGNTGELFF. The CDR3 DNA follows: TGCAGCGTTGTGGACGGAAACACCGGGGAGCTGTTTTTT.

This clonotype was detected many times. The CDR3 is CASSRTGRGEKLFF. The CDR3 DNA is TGTGCCAGCAGCCGTACAGGGAGGGGTGAAAAACTGTTTTTT. The chain couples TRBV14 to TRBJ1-4; weak D call: TRBD1 (6 bases). The CDR3 spans 14 residues. Between the trimmed V and J ends, which lost 4 bases and 7 bases, there was a span of 13 bases. Looked up from germline, CDR1 is SGHDN and CDR2 is FVKESK. Full variable domain (remainder filled in from reference TRBV14 and TRBJ1-4): EAGVTQFPSHSVIEKGQTVTLRCDPISGHDNLYWYRRVMGKEIKFLLHFVKESKQDESGMPNNRFLAERTGGTYSTLKVQPAELEDSGVYFCASSRTGRGEKLFFGSGTQLSVL.

This clonotype was seen repeatedly, ten times or more. The CDR3 nucleotides are TGTGCCAGCAGCTCCGGGACTAGCGGGGGCGCCCGGGAGACCCAGTACTTC. This gives the protein CASSSGTSGGARETQYF. The chain carries TRBV11-3 and TRBJ2-5; 14 bases are a match to TRBD2. With V trimmed by 4 bases and J by 5 bases, 9 bases remained unmatched. The CDR3 covers 17 residues. Germline CDR1 and CDR2: SGHNT and YENEEA.

At least ten counts were recorded for this clonotype. The chain links TRBV20-1 to TRBJ2-7, with 12 bases aligning to TRBD2. CDR1 is DFQATT and CDR2 is SNEGSKA in the germline V gene (reference sequence). V gave up 5 bases and J gave up 0 bases; unmatched junction bases: 2. This CDR3 has 14 amino acids. The CDR3, as DNA: TGCAGTGCTTCTAGCGGGAGGGTCTCCTACGAGCAGTACTTC. Protein sequence: CSASSGRVSYEQYF.

This clonotype was counted ten times or more. V and J are TRBV24-1 and TRBJ2-2; D ambiguous. The V and J ends lost 12 bases and 4 bases respectively, with 8 bases between them. The CDR3 length is 11 residues. In germline, CDR1 is KGHDR, CDR2 SFDVKD. The CDR3 DNA reads TGTGCCCCCCGAGGCACCGGGGAGCTGTTTTTT. This sequence encodes CAPRGTGELFF.

This clonotype has at least ten counts. The gene calls are TRBV27 and TRBJ2-1; TRBD2 might be the D (6 bases). Germline lookup yields CDR1 MNHEY and CDR2 SMNVEV (reference sequence). The CDR3 extends over 16 amino acids. V was shortened by 3 bases and J by 2 bases, with 14 bases between the two germline ends. Here the CDR3 DNA reads TGTGCCAGCAGTTTCGGCCTAGCGAGCCCCTACAATGAGCAGTTCTTC. It specifies CASSFGLASPYNEQFF.

This clonotype came up many times. V and J are TRBV30 and TRBJ1-5, with D uncertain. CDR1 is GTSNPN and CDR2 is SVGIG in the germline V gene (reference sequence). With 3 bases removed from V and 2 bases from J, the gap between germline ends came to 11 bases. The CDR3 runs 14 residues. The CDR3 spells CAWSMPGGNQPQHF. The DNA of the CDR3 is TGTGCCTGGAGCATGCCCGGGGGCAATCAGCCCCAGCATTTT.

This clonotype showed up many times. The chain combines TRBV23-1 with TRBJ2-1; 7 bases align to TRBD2. TRBV23-1 is annotated as an ORF whose role is uncertain. The CDR3 has 18 residues. The V gene end was trimmed by 3 bases and the J gene end by 0 bases; junction bases not matched to a gene: 11. CDR3 DNA sequence: TGCGCCAGCAGTCAGAGTGTGTCTAGCGGAGACTCCTACAATGAGCAGTTCTTC. Its protein product is CASSQSVSSGDSYNEQFF.

This clonotype was seen a few times. The CDR3, as DNA: TGCAGTGCTAGAGCCCCCCTTCCGGGGACCTACAATGAGCAGTTCTTC. Protein: CSARAPLPGTYNEQFF. The V and J genes are TRBV20-1 and TRBJ2-1; possibly TRBD2 for D (5 bases). Germline V gene sequence: CDR1 DFQATT, CDR2 SNEGSKA (reference sequence). This CDR3 is 16 amino acids long. The ends were cut back, 1 base at V and 2 bases at J, with 15 bases in the middle.

Note on this clonotype: It may be a read error: a sequence one base away is much more abundant. The CDR3 nucleotides are TGTGCCGGCAGCTTAGAGCGGAACACTGAAGCTTTCTTT. As protein: CAGSLERNTEAFF. The chain recombines TRBV7-9 with TRBJ1-1; D gene uncertain. Germline CDR1 reads SEHNR; CDR2 reads FQNEAQ (reference sequence). The CDR3 has 13 amino acids.

This clonotype has at least ten counts. The chain combines TRBV10-3 with TRBJ1-5; 7 bases match TRBD1. Germline V gene data show CDR1 as ENHRY and CDR2 as SYGVKD. This CDR3 has 13 amino acids. Trimming at V came to 6 bases and at J to 8 bases, leaving 7 bases not matched to a gene. As DNA, the CDR3 is TGTGCCATCAGCGACAGGGTGGAGAAGCCCCAGCATTTT. Its protein product is CAISDRVEKPQHF.

This clonotype was detected many times. The rearrangement uses TRBV20-1 and TRBJ1-2; perhaps TRBD1 as D (5 bases). The V gene lost 0 bases and the J gene lost 5 bases, with 19 bases spanning the gap. CDR3 length: 16 amino acids. Looked up from germline, CDR1 is DFQATT and CDR2 is SNEGSKA (reference sequence). The CDR3 region is CSARDLTGPSLYGYTF. In DNA, the CDR3 is TGCAGTGCTAGAGATCTTACAGGACCATCCCTTTATGGCTACACCTTC.

As to this clonotype: A junction boundary mismatches the germline segment, possibly from a read error. The genes are TRBV5-1 and TRBJ2-1; 11 nucleotides match TRBD2. In germline, CDR1 is SGHRS, CDR2 YFSETQ. CDR3 length: 17 amino acids. The CDR3 DNA reads as TGCGCCAGCAGCTTGGGACTAGCGGGGAGCTCCTACAATGAGCAGTTATTC. Protein product: CASSLGLAGSSYNEQLF.

The table lists this clonotype with a few counts. The chain links TRBV3-2 to TRBJ2-3. TRBV3-2 is marked as a pseudogene. The CDR3 is 13 residues long. CDR3 DNA: TGTGCCAGCAGCCACGGGGACACAGATACGCAGTATTTT. Its protein product is CASSHGDTDTQYF.

This clonotype has only a few counts. The chain couples TRBV7-9 to TRBJ2-2; D ambiguous. CDR1 and CDR2 from the germline V gene are SEHNR and FQNEAQ (reference sequence). V was cut by 4 bases and J by 6 bases, with 9 bases left in between. There are 13 residues in the CDR3. This chain's CDR3 is CASSSQFAGELFF. CDR3 coding DNA: TGTGCCAGCAGCTCCCAATTCGCCGGGGAGCTGTTTTTT.

Ten or more counts support this clonotype. The rearrangement links TRBV3-1 to TRBJ2-7; 8 bases agree with TRBD1. J lost 0 bases, V lost 4 bases, and 5 bases had no gene match. The CDR3 has 15 residues. Germline CDR1 and CDR2: LGHDT and YNNKEL (reference sequence). CDR3 sequence (DNA): TGTGCCAGCAGCCCCTGGGACAGGATCTCCTACGAGCAGTACTTC. It translates to CASSPWDRISYEQYF.

This chain connects TRBV6-5 to TRBJ2-7, with D possibly being TRBD1 (5 bases). This CDR3 is 16 amino acids long. Between the trimmed V and J ends, which lost 7 bases and 0 bases, there was a span of 19 bases. Germline lookup yields CDR1 MNHEY and CDR2 SVGAGI. The CDR3 here is CASTSSIDRSSYEQYF. For the CDR3, the DNA is TGTGCCAGCACCTCATCAATTGACAGAAGCTCCTACGAGCAGTACTTC.

Many counts were recorded for this clonotype. The V call is TRBV3-1, the J call TRBJ1-6; TRBD1 matches 10 bases. Germline CDR1 reads LGHDT; CDR2 reads YNNKEL (reference sequence). Trimming removed 6 bases from V and 15 bases from J; junction bases left unmatched: 14. CDR3 length: 15 amino acids. This CDR3 reads CASSQSGQGTTSLHF. CDR3 in DNA: TGTGCCAGCAGTCAATCGGGACAGGGGACTACTAGCCTCCACTTT.

In its sample, this clonotype was seen many times. This rearrangement joins TRBV10-1 to TRBJ2-7; weak D call: TRBD2 (5 bases). Trimming took off 5 bases at V and 3 bases at J, with 14 bases between the two ends. This CDR3 region has 14 residues. CDR1 is WNHNN, CDR2 SYGVQD, per germline (reference sequence). The CDR3 region is CASSRLGSVYEQYF. CDR3 bases: TGCGCCAGCAGTCGATTGGGGAGTGTCTACGAGCAGTACTTC.

This chain links TRBV24-1 with TRBJ2-7; D unresolved. This CDR3 is 14 amino acids long. Germline-derived CDR1 and CDR2 are KGHDR and SFDVKD. V dropped 0 bases and J dropped 2 bases, with 7 bases sitting between them. The CDR3 nucleotides read TGTGCCACCAGTGATTTGTCCAGTGCCTACGAGCAGTACTTC. Translated, it gives CATSDLSSAYEQYF.